The text below deals with one T cell receptor beta chain. No antigen is known for it. PCR amplification relied on 60 Vbeta primers (plus 13 Jbeta primers). TCRdb's table, derived via immunoSEQ multiplex PCR, lists solely in-frame clones and lacks some. The repertoire has around 150,000 clones, just under 65% of them found once; the top ten carry approximately 6.6%. These data come from a study of cytomegalovirus exposure and HLA in healthy donors. At the level of the study: There were 75 million to 95 million unique TCRs (from HLA-typed donors) in an early data release.

General study findings and limits: In a later analysis, several top co-occurrence clusters appeared linked to parvovirus B19, influenza, CMV and Epstein-Barr virus.

The material sequenced was PBMCs. This clonotype was sampled from a woman aged 55-70 years in good health and CMV-seropositive.

The CDR3 nucleotides read TGTGCCAGCAGCAAAGCCCCAGGGCGGCCCTCCTACGAGCAGTACTTC. It translates to CASSKAPGRPSYEQYF. The V gene is TRBV21-1, the J gene TRBJ2-7; TRBD1, the D gene given by the table, was not confirmed from the DNA. TRBV21-1 is designated a pseudogene. The CDR3 is 16 amino acids.